This TCR beta chain was captured by sequencing in a study of T cells in Graves' hyperthyroidism and ophthalmopathy. Study details: Peripheral blood was obtained at initial diagnosis, preceding any treatment. Study-level findings and limits: With a median lead of approximately 6 months before onset, the model predicted ophthalmopathy.

Among ophthalmopathy patients, the Clinical Activity Score reached at least 3, the NOSPECS grade reached at least 4, and duration remained under 3 months. Points on this clonotype: Antigen unknown.

The length of the CDR3 is 13 residues. Trimming removed 6 bases at V and 12 bases at J, with 21 bases between. RNA transcripts served as the template for amplifying TCR beta CDR3 regions. First-round RT-PCR targeting the TCR CDR3 was performed with the HTBI primer set. TCRdb independently ran MiXCR on the multiplex PCR reads; one entry per CDR3 protein. The repertoire has around 600,000 distinct CDR3 sequences, 14% of them found once; the top ten carry more than 6%. The J gene is TRBJ2-7, the V gene TRBV12-3 or TRBV12-4; D is possibly TRBD2 (6 bases). The sequencing sample was made of blood. This clonotype was obtained from a young woman with Graves' ophthalmopathy. Written as DNA, the CDR3 is TGTGCCAGCAGAGCCGGGACTCATACTAGTCCGTACTTC. This sequence encodes CASRAGTHTSPYF.